The present entry profiles one T cell receptor beta chain with its context. The sample comes from a study of T cells in Graves' hyperthyroidism and ophthalmopathy. About the study: Peripheral blood was secured at the point of initial diagnosis, before any treatment.

Researchers amplified the TCR beta CDR3 regions from RNA transcripts. First-round RT-PCR targeting the TCR CDR3 was performed with the HTBI primer set. In TCRdb, the multiplex PCR reads were re-called with MiXCR into one record per CDR3 protein. The sample holds a few hundred thousand distinct CDR3 sequences, about 20% seen once. Orbital computed tomography and thyroid ultrasound, together with serum TRAb and thyroxine and clinical symptoms, were used for diagnoses. Losses at the gene ends were 5 bases for V and 7 bases for J; bases not matched to a gene: 2. The CDR3 is 14 residues long. The germline gives CDR1 WNHNN, CDR2 SYGVQD (reference sequence).

Sequenced sample: blood. The J gene is TRBJ2-1, the V gene TRBV10-1; 13 nucleotides match TRBD2. The receptor comes from a woman between 50 and 59 years old with Graves' hyperthyroidism. CDR3: CASSPGLAGNEQFF. For the CDR3, the DNA is TGCGCCAGCAGTCCGGGACTAGCGGGGAATGAGCAGTTCTTC.